This T cell receptor (beta chain) was recorded in a study of blood T cell repertoires in COVID-19. Across the study: T cells, B-cell-depleted T cells, or PBMCs provided the cDNA or gDNA that served as material.

Source study methods: Amplification with reference gene primers provided the estimates of nucleated cell counts. This table comes from immunoSEQ multiplex PCR, and its TCRdb copy is limited to in-frame clones, with some not included. Clone size and V and J calls were adopted from that table, with D and trimming inferred from the DNA. The data contain over 110,000 clones, less than 90% of them singletons. The CDR3 runs 16 residues. CDR1 SGHRS and CDR2 YFSETQ come from the germline V gene. V was trimmed by 1 base and J by 10 bases, leaving 23 bases between them. Sequencing used PBMCs or T cells enriched from blood (not recorded which). The TCR originated in a man aged 35-49 years with acute COVID-19. This chain joins TRBV5-1 and TRBJ1-1; D might be TRBD1 (5 bases). The CDR3 DNA follows: TGCGCCAGCAGCTTGAGTTTACAGGAGACGGGTTCGGTAGCTTTCTTT. This sequence encodes CASSLSLQETGSVAFF.